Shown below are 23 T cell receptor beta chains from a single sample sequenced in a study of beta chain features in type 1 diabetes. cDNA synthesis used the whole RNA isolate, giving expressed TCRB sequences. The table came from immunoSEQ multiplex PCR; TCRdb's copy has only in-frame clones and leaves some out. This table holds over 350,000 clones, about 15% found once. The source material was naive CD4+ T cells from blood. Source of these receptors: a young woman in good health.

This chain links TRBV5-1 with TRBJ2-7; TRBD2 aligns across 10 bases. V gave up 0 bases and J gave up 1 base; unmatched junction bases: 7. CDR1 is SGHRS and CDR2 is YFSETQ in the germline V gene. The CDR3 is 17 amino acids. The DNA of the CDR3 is TGCGCCAGCAGCTTGGTTGCTAGCGGGAGTGCATCCTACGAGCAGTACTTC. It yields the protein CASSLVASGSASYEQYF.

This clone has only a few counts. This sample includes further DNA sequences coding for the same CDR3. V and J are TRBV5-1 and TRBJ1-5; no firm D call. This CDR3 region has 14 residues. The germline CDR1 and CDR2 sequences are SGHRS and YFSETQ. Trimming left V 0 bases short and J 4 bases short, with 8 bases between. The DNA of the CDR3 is TGCGCCAGCAGCTTGGGCGGTTTAAATCAGCCCCAGCATTTT. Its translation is CASSLGGLNQPQHF.

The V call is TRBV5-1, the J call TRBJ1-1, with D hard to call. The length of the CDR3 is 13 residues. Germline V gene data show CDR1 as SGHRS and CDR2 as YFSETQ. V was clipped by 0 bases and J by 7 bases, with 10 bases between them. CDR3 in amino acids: CASSLAAAGEAFF. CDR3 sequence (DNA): TGCGCCAGCAGCTTGGCCGCGGCGGGTGAAGCTTTCTTT.

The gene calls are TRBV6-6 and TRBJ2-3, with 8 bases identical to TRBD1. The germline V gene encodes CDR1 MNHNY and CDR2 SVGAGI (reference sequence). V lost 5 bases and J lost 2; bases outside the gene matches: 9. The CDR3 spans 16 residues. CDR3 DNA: TGTGCCAGCAGTACTGGACAGGGCCTTAACACAGATACGCAGTATTTT. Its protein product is CASSTGQGLNTDTQYF.

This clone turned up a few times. CDR3 coding DNA: TGTGCCAGCAGCCCCCGGACGGGGGCCTACGAGCAGTACTTC. Protein product: CASSPRTGAYEQYF. The V call is TRBV14, the J call TRBJ2-7; D possibly corresponds to TRBD2 (6 bases). Per the germline V gene, CDR1 is SGHDN and CDR2 is FVKESK. V was clipped by 4 bases and J by 2 bases, with 12 bases between them. This CDR3 has 14 amino acids.

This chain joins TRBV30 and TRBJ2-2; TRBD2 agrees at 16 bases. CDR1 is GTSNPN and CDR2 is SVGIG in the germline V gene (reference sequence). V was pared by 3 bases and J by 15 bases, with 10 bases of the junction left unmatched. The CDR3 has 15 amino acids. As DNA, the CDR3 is TGTGCCTGGAGCCCCCCGGGACTAGCGGGAGGGCCGGTGTTTTTT. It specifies CAWSPPGLAGGPVFF. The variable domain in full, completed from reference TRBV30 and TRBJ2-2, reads SQTIHQWPATLVQPVGSPLSLECTVEGTSNPNLYWYRQAAGRGLQLLFYSVGIGQISSEVPQNLSASRPQDRQFILSSKKLLLSDSGFYLCAWSPPGLAGGPVFFGEGSRLTVL.

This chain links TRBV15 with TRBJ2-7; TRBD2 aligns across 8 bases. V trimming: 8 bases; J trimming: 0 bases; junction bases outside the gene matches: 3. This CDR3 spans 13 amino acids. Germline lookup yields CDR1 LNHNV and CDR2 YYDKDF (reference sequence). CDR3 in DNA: TGTGCCACCGATAGCGGGAACTCCTACGAGCAGTACTTC. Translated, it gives CATDSGNSYEQYF.

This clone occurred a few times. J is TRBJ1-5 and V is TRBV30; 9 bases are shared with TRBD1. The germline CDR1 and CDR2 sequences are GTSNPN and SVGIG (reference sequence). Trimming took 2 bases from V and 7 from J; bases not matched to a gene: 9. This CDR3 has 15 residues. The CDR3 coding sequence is TGTGCCTGGAGTCCCGGGACAGGGTGGGGGCAGCCCCAGCATTTT. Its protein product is CAWSPGTGWGQPQHF.

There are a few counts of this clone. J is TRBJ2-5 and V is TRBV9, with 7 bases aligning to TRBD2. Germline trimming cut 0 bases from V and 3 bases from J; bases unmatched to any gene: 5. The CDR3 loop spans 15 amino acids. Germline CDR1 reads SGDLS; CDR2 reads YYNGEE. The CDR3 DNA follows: TGTGCCAGCAGCGTAGGCGGGAGAAGGGAAGAGACCCAGTACTTC. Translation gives CASSVGGRREETQYF.

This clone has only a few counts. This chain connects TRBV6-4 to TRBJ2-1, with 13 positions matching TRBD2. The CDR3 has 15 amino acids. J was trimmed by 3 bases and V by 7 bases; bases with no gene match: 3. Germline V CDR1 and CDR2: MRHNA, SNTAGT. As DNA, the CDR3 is TGTGCCAGCAACAGACTAGCGGGAGGCTACAATGAGCAGTTCTTC. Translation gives CASNRLAGGYNEQFF.

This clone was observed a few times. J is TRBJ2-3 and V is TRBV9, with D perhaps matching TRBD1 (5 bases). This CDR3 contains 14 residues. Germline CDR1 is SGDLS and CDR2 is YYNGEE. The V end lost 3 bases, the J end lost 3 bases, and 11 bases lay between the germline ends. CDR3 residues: CASSGTHTTDTQYF. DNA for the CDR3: TGTGCCAGCAGCGGGACACATACGACAGATACGCAGTATTTT.

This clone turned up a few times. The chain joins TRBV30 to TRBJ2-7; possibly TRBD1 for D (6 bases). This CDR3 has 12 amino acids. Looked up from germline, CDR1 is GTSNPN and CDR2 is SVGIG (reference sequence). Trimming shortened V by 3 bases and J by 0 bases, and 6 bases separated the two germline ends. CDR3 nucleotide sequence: TGTGCCTGGAGGACAGGCTCCTACGAGCAGTACTTC. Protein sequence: CAWRTGSYEQYF.

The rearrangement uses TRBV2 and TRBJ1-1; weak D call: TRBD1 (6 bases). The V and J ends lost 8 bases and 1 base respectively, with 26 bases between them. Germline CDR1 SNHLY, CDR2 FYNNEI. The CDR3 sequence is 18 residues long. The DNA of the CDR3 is TGTGCCAGCGGTCCTCCGACAGGAAGCCCGGAGCGGAACACTGAAGCTTTCTTT. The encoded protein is CASGPPTGSPERNTEAFF.

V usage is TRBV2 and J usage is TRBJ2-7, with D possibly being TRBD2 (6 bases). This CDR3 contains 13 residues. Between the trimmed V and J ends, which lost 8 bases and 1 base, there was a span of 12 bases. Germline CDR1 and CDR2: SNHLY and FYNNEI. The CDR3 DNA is TGTGCCAGCGAGGGACGGGAGTCCTACGAGCAGTACTTC. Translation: CASEGRESYEQYF. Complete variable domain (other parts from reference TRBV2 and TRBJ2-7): EPEVTQTPSHQVTQMGQEVILRCVPISNHLYFYWYRQILGQKVEFLVSFYNNEISEKSEIFDDQFSVERPDGSNFTLKIRSTKLEDSAMYFCASEGRESYEQYFGPGTRLTVT.

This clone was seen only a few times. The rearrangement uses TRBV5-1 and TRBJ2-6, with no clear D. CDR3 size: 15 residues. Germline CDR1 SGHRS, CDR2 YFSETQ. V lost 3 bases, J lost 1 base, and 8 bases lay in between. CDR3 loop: CASSSGWSGANVLTF. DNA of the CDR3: TGCGCCAGCAGCTCCGGTTGGTCTGGGGCCAACGTCCTGACTTTC.

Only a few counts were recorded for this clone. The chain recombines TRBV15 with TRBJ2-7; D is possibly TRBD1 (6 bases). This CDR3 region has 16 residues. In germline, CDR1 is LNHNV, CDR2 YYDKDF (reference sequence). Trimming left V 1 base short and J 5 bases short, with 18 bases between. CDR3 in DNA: TGTGCCACCAGCAGAGTCTTAGGGGGTAGGCTGCACGAGCAGTACTTC. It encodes CATSRVLGGRLHEQYF.

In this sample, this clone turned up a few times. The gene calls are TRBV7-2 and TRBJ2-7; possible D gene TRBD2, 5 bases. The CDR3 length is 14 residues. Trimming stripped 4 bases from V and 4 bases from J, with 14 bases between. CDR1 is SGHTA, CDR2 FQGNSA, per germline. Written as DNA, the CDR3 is TGTGCCAGCAGCTACCCTTTGGGAGATTACGAGCAGTACTTC. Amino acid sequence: CASSYPLGDYEQYF.

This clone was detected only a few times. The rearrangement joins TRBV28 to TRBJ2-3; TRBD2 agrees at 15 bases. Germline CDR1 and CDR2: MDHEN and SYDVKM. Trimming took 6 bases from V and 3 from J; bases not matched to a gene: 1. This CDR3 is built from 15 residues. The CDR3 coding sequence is TGTGCCAGCAGGGGACTAGCGGGAGGTACAGATACGCAGTATTTT. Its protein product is CASRGLAGGTDTQYF.

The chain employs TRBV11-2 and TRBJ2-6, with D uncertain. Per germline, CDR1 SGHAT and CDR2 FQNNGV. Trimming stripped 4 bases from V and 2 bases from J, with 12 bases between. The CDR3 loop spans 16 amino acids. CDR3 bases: TGTGCCAGCAGCTGGAGTGATGCCCCTGGGGCCAACGTCCTGACTTTC. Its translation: CASSWSDAPGANVLTF.

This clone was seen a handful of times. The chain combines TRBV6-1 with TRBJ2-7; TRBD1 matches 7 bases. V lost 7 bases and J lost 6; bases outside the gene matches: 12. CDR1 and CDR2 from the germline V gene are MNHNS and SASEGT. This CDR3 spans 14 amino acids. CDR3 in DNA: TGTGCCAGCATAACAGACAGGGTCAAAGGCGAGCAGTACTTC. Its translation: CASITDRVKGEQYF.

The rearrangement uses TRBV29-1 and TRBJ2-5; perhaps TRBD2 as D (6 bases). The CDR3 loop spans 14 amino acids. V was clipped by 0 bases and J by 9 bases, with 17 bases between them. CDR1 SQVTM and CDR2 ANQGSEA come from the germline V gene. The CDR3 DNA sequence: TGCAGCGTTGAAGATCGGGACTCTCCGAGGGCCCAGTACTTC. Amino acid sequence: CSVEDRDSPRAQYF.

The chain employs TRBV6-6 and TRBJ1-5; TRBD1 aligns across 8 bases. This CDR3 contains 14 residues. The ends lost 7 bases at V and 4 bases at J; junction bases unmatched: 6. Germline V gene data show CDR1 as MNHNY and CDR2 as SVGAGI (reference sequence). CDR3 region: CASTGGQGNQPQHF. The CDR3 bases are TGTGCCAGCACTGGAGGACAGGGTAATCAGCCCCAGCATTTT.

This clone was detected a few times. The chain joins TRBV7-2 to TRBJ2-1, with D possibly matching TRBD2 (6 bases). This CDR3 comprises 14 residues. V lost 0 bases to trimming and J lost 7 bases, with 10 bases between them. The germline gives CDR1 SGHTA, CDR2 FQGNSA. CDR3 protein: CASSLARGSNEQFF. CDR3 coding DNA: TGTGCCAGCAGCTTAGCGCGGGGATCAAATGAGCAGTTCTTC.